These 26 T cell receptor beta chains came from one sample sequenced in a study of blood T cell repertoires in COVID-19 (dated by TCRdb to the early 2020s). Libraries were built with the immunoSEQ multiplex PCR assay. TCRdb took over this immuneACCESS table, retaining in-frame rearrangements with V and J assigned. Such tables are incomplete; in checked studies, under half of the missing clones stem from an unresolved V gene, and the remainder is unexplained. The sample includes about 200,000 clones, with roughly 76% observed a single time. The leading ten clones occupy 5.1% of the sample. The specimen was peripheral blood. The receptors originated from a human donor in a cohort sampled during active COVID-19.

The sample holds a few counts of this clone. CDR3 in amino acids: CASSGGTSGSNEQFF. For the CDR3, the DNA is TGTGCCAGCAGCGGCGGGACTAGCGGGAGCAATGAGCAGTTCTTC. V usage is TRBV9 and J usage is TRBJ2-1, with 14 positions matching TRBD2. After removal of 3 bases from V and 6 bases from J, the junction contained 2 bases not matched to a gene. This CDR3 is built from 15 residues. The germline V gene has CDR1 SGDLS and CDR2 YYNGEE.

The chain has TRBV4-3 and TRBJ2-7; 12 nucleotides line up with TRBD2. The CDR3 runs 16 residues. After removal of 1 base from V and 4 bases from J, the junction contained 5 bases not matched to a gene. Per germline, CDR1 LGHNA and CDR2 YSLEER. CDR3 in amino acids: CASSQAGTSGLYEQYF. In DNA, the CDR3 is TGCGCCAGCAGCCAAGCCGGGACTAGCGGGTTGTACGAGCAGTACTTC.

The table lists this clone with a count of one. This sequence joins TRBV9 and TRBJ2-2; TRBD2 matches at 10 bases. The CDR3 consists of 17 residues. J was trimmed by 4 bases and V by 4 bases; bases with no gene match: 10. CDR1 and CDR2 from the germline V gene are SGDLS and YYNGEE. CDR3 bases: TGTGCCAGCAGCCCCCAGAGCGGGAGGGCCGGCACCGGGGAGCTGTTTTTT. As protein: CASSPQSGRAGTGELFF.

The V gene is TRBV4-1, the J gene TRBJ2-1; TRBD2 aligns across 14 bases. This CDR3 has 18 residues. V dropped 1 base and J dropped 7; count of bases not matched to a gene: 9. The germline CDR1 and CDR2 sequences are MGHRA and YSYEKL. The CDR3 nucleotides are TGCGCCAGCAGCCAAGCGGGACTAGCGGGAGATCGTAGGAATGAGCAGTTCTTC. Its protein product is CASSQAGLAGDRRNEQFF.

The CDR3 DNA follows: TGTGCCAGCAGTTTACGGACAGGGACATATGGCTACACCTTC. Protein sequence: CASSLRTGTYGYTF. This rearrangement joins TRBV28 to TRBJ1-2; TRBD1 matches 8 bases. There are 14 residues in the CDR3. From germline, CDR1 is MDHEN and CDR2 SYDVKM. J was trimmed by 5 bases and V by 2 bases; bases with no gene match: 4.

In this sample, this clone turned up a few times. The rearrangement links TRBV19 to TRBJ2-7; D may be TRBD1 (5 bases). V was cut by 1 base and J by 3 bases, with 13 bases left in between. The CDR3 runs 15 residues. CDR1 and CDR2 from the germline V gene are LNHDA and SQIVND (reference sequence). The CDR3 DNA reads TGTGCCAGTAGTATAGCCCGACAGCCCCTCTACGAGCAGTACTTC. Translation gives CASSIARQPLYEQYF.

This rearrangement joins TRBV19 to TRBJ2-2; weak D call: TRBD2 (6 bases). Germline V lookup: CDR1 LNHDA, CDR2 SQIVND (reference sequence). V was trimmed by 7 bases and J by 0 bases, leaving 12 bases between them. This CDR3 region has 15 residues. Here the CDR3 DNA reads TGTGCCAGTACTGCGGGAACCGCGAACACCGGGGAGCTGTTTTTT. As protein: CASTAGTANTGELFF.

The rearrangement joins TRBV7-3 to TRBJ1-1; tentatively, D is TRBD1 (6 bases). The CDR3 is made up of 14 amino acids. CDR1 is SGHTA, CDR2 FQGTGA, per germline. Trimming took 5 bases from V and 6 from J, leaving 16 bases between them. CDR3 sequence reads: CASSPDSEASEAFF. CDR3 DNA: TGTGCCAGCAGCCCGGACAGTGAAGCTTCTGAAGCTTTCTTT.

The chain recombines TRBV28 with TRBJ1-1, with D perhaps TRBD1 (5 bases). CDR3 size: 15 residues. The V end lost 3 bases, the J end lost 0 bases, and 11 bases lay between the germline ends. Looked up from germline, CDR1 is MDHEN and CDR2 is SYDVKM. CDR3 nucleotides: TGTGCCAGCAGTTTTCAGGGCGTAATGAACACTGAAGCTTTCTTT. Translating it yields CASSFQGVMNTEAFF.

The chain recombines TRBV19 with TRBJ2-5; TRBD2 matches 7 bases. CDR3 length equals 16 residues. With V trimmed by 6 bases and J by 2 bases, 12 bases remained unmatched. Germline V lookup: CDR1 LNHDA, CDR2 SQIVND (reference sequence). CDR3 DNA sequence: TGTGCCAGTAGCCCTGTGACGGGAGGTCCACAAGAGACCCAGTACTTC. Translation gives CASSPVTGGPQETQYF.

The count of this clone is one. This sequence joins TRBV27 and TRBJ1-1; tentatively, D is TRBD1 (6 bases). The germline CDR1 and CDR2 sequences are MNHEY and SMNVEV (reference sequence). V lost 2 bases to trimming and J lost 5 bases, with 9 bases between them. The CDR3 sequence is 13 residues long. The CDR3 DNA reads as TGTGCCAGCAGTTTACAGGGGCGGACTGAAGCTTTCTTT. Its translation is CASSLQGRTEAFF.

J is TRBJ2-7 and V is TRBV6-6; D might be TRBD1 (6 bases). CDR3 size: 13 residues. Trimming pared 5 bases from V and 3 bases from J, leaving 11 bases between. The germline gives CDR1 MNHNY, CDR2 SVGAGI (reference sequence). The CDR3 coding sequence is TGTGCCAGCAGTCCAGGGGCCAGCTACGAGCAGTACTTC. It is translated as CASSPGASYEQYF.

This CDR3 is CASSVGTGGKLEQYF. CDR3 in DNA: TGTGCCAGCAGCGTGGGGACAGGGGGCAAACTTGAGCAGTACTTC. The rearrangement links TRBV6-5 to TRBJ2-7, with 12 nucleotides matching TRBD1. The CDR3 sequence is 15 residues long. The J segment lost 7 bases and the V segment lost 6 bases, leaving 10 bases of the junction unmatched. The V gene's germline CDR1 is MNHEY and CDR2 SVGAGI.

The chain is built from TRBV4-2 and TRBJ1-3, with D tentatively TRBD1 (6 bases). The CDR3 loop spans 15 amino acids. Per the germline V gene, CDR1 is LGHNA and CDR2 is YNFKEQ. V gave up 0 bases and J gave up 9 bases, with 15 bases separating them. This CDR3 reads CASSQDGTKGGTIYF. CDR3 nucleotides: TGTGCCAGCAGCCAAGATGGGACAAAAGGCGGCACCATATATTTT.

The chain links TRBV7-8 to TRBJ2-7, with D perhaps matching TRBD1 (8 bases). CDR3 length equals 15 residues. V was trimmed by 4 bases and J by 5 bases, leaving 18 bases between them. CDR1 and CDR2 from the germline V gene are SGHVS and FQNEAQ. Written as DNA, the CDR3 is TGTGCCAGCAGCTCCCGTGGACAGGGACTACACGAGCAGTACTTC. This encodes CASSSRGQGLHEQYF.

This clone was counted a single time. V usage is TRBV2 and J usage is TRBJ2-5; 12 bases are shared with TRBD2. The CDR3 is 14 amino acids. J gave up 5 bases and V 7 bases, and 5 bases lay outside the gene matches. Germline CDR1 SNHLY, CDR2 FYNNEI. DNA of the CDR3: TGTGCCAGCAACCGACTAGCGGGAGTTGAGACCCAGTACTTC. Translation: CASNRLAGVETQYF. The entire variable domain, with the rest obtained from reference TRBV2 and TRBJ2-5, is as follows: EPEVTQTPSHQVTQMGQEVILRCVPISNHLYFYWYRQILGQKVEFLVSFYNNEISEKSEIFDDQFSVERPDGSNFTLKIRSTKLEDSAMYFCASNRLAGVETQYFGPGTRLLVL.

The V gene is TRBV4-1, the J gene TRBJ2-3; 11 bases align to TRBD2. Looked up from germline, CDR1 is MGHRA and CDR2 is YSYEKL. V dropped 1 base and J dropped 4; count of bases not matched to a gene: 4. The CDR3 has 16 amino acids. This CDR3 is CASSQVLAGEADTQYF. DNA for the CDR3: TGCGCCAGCAGCCAAGTACTAGCGGGAGAGGCAGATACGCAGTATTTT.

In regard to this clone: Distinct nucleotide sequences in the sample also encode this CDR3. The chain carries TRBV19 and TRBJ2-7; 13 nucleotides match TRBD2. The trim removed 6 bases at V and 5 bases at J, leaving 4 bases unmatched. The V gene's germline CDR1 is LNHDA and CDR2 SQIVND (reference sequence). The CDR3 totals 14 residues. CDR3 in DNA: TGTGCCAGTAGCTGGACTAGCGGGAGCCACGAGCAGTACTTC. Translating gives CASSWTSGSHEQYF.

The V gene is TRBV4-3, the J gene TRBJ1-2; no clear D gene. V lost 0 bases to trimming and J lost 5 bases, with 7 bases between them. This CDR3 spans 13 amino acids. Germline CDR1 LGHNA, CDR2 YSLEER. CDR3 sequence (DNA): TGCGCCAGCAGCCAAGATTCGCGGTATGGCTACACCTTC. The encoded protein is CASSQDSRYGYTF.

CDR3 in amino acids: CASRHDRVTEAFF. The CDR3 region has the DNA TGTGCCAGCAGACACGACAGGGTAACTGAAGCTTTCTTT. The J gene is TRBJ1-1, the V gene TRBV7-8, with 7 nucleotides matching TRBD1. Germline V gene lookup returns CDR1 SGHVS and CDR2 FQNEAQ. V was clipped by 6 bases and J by 5 bases; unmatched bases: 6. The CDR3 contains 13 residues. The variable domain in full, completed from reference TRBV7-8 and TRBJ1-1, reads GAGVSQSPRYKVAKRGQDVALRCDPISGHVSLFWYQQALGQGPEFLTYFQNEAQLDKSGLPSDRFFAERPEGSVSTLKIQRTQQEDSAVYLCASRHDRVTEAFFGQGTRLTVV.

In DNA form, the CDR3 reads TGTGCCAGCTCACCAGACGGGAGGTCCCACGAGCAGTACTTC. Protein product: CASSPDGRSHEQYF. The rearrangement links TRBV18 to TRBJ2-7; 7 positions agree with TRBD2. After removal of 2 bases from V and 5 bases from J, the junction contained 6 bases not matched to a gene. CDR3 length: 14 residues. Looked up from germline, CDR1 is KGHSH and CDR2 is LQKENI.

This clone was counted only a few times. In nucleotides, the CDR3 is TGTGCCACCAGTGATTTGTCAGGTTGGGAGCTGTTTTTT. Translation: CATSDLSGWELFF. The chain employs TRBV24-1 and TRBJ2-2; D gene unclear. The CDR3 totals 13 residues. V shed 0 bases and J shed 9 bases, with 7 bases lying between them. Germline V gene lookup returns CDR1 KGHDR and CDR2 SFDVKD.

As DNA, the CDR3 is TGTGCCAGCAGCCGGACAGTAAAAACCTATGGCTACACCTTC. This encodes CASSRTVKTYGYTF. This chain connects TRBV28 to TRBJ1-2; a possible D gene is TRBD1 (6 bases). Deletions cut 6 bases from V and 4 bases from J, with 15 bases between. CDR1 and CDR2 (germline): MDHEN, SYDVKM. This CDR3 spans 14 amino acids.

This chain links TRBV19 with TRBJ1-5, with 10 bases lining up with TRBD1. With V trimmed by 5 bases and J by 0 bases, 4 bases remained unmatched. The CDR3 has 16 amino acids. The germline gives CDR1 LNHDA, CDR2 SQIVND (reference sequence). CDR3 in DNA: TGTGCCAGTAGTCCGGGACAGGGGTATAGCAATCAGCCCCAGCATTTT. Its protein product is CASSPGQGYSNQPQHF. Using reference TRBV19 and TRBJ1-5 for the parts outside the CDR3, the full variable domain is DGGITQSPKYLFRKEGQNVTLSCEQNLNHDAMYWYRQDPGQGLRLIYYSQIVNDFQKGDIAEGYSVSREKKESFPLTVTSAQKNPTAFYLCASSPGQGYSNQPQHFGDGTRLSIL.

V is TRBV7-2 and J is TRBJ1-3; D not certain. This CDR3 is 19 amino acids long. The V gene's germline CDR1 is SGHTA and CDR2 FQGNSA. V was trimmed by 2 bases and J by 4 bases, leaving 24 bases between them. CDR3 nucleotide sequence: TGTGCCAGCAGCTTAAATTGGGCAGTACCCCCTTCGAGAGGAAACACCATATATTTT. The encoded protein is CASSLNWAVPPSRGNTIYF.

This sequence joins TRBV11-1 and TRBJ2-7; D ambiguous. The CDR3 consists of 12 residues. Trimming took off 5 bases at V and 3 bases at J, with 8 bases between the two ends. Germline V gene lookup returns CDR1 SGHAT and CDR2 FQDESV (reference sequence). CDR3 protein: CASSPAVYEQYF. CDR3 bases: TGTGCCAGCAGCCCGGCGGTCTACGAGCAGTACTTC.